Given below is one T cell receptor beta chain in context. Its antigen target is currently unknown. Per-base quality was not reported, and no clone a single base away is much larger than it. What this sample's time point label stands for: about 28 days (+/-7) after the second vaccine dose. Because spike-specific TCR depth and breadth did not differ between the two schedules, AZD1222 recipients who got a second dose at roughly 4 weeks were pooled with those who got a second dose at roughly 12 weeks. The vaccinee samples were drawn from two UK trials, COV001 and COV002, one of which was a single-blind randomized controlled phase 2/3 trial testing AZD1222 (ChAdOx1 nCoV-19) in healthy adults. For TCRbeta chain sequencing, PBMC samples were collected from trial participants at day 0 and at day 28 after the second dose. These data are taken from a study of T cell responses to AZD1222 COVID-19 vaccine (dated by TCRdb to the early 2020s). For the wider study: A total of 230 to 250 trial participants underwent TCR sequencing, of whom approximately 200 had received two doses of AZD1222 and roughly 26 had received two doses of the MenACWY control vaccine. Trial participants were enrolled into age subgroups of 18-55, 56-69 and 70-plus years, which contained approximately 150, 30 and 60 TCR-sequenced participants, respectively. Paper-wide results and their limitations: Nearly half of unique spike-specific TCRs reportedly recognized epitopes outside regions mutated in the B.1.351 and B.1.1.7 variants. In the small 56-69-year group, the increase in depth fell short of significance, most likely because of low power. Spike-specific TCR breadth and depth rose significantly after two AZD1222 doses compared with day 0 and with MenACWY recipients. Vaccine-associated CD4 TCRs spanned the whole spike protein, with dominant responses in regions 160-218 and 743-854. Participants were mostly white British, with more females than males. The authors suggested clonal diversity may have been underestimated. Because no samples from the day 14 peak response were available, repertoires could be characterized only after the peak T cell response. Only five to seven AZD1222 recipients were SARS-CoV-2 seropositive at baseline, limiting conclusions about previously exposed vaccinees.

The CDR3 regions of human TCRbeta chains were analyzed by immunosequencing. The authors' analysis ran thus. TCRs in the repertoires were matched against a reference library of SARS-CoV-2-specific TCRs that had been generated with the MIRA antigen-specificity platform. Breadth was defined as the fraction of unique TCRs that were SARS-CoV-2-associated. Depth was defined as the fraction of total T cells that were SARS-CoV-2-associated. Using the MIRA data, each spike-specific TCR was assigned both to the spike region to which the TCR was reactive and to a CD4 or CD8 class. Log10-transformed breadth and depth values were compared by one-way ANOVA with Sidak's multiple comparisons tests. This immuneACCESS table, as held by TCRdb, lists in-frame sequences with V and J called but not all clones. Of the missing ones, under half trace to an unresolved V gene in checked studies; the others have no known cause. The DNA was the basis for D and trimming; V, J and clone size are from that table. The sample table holds around 120,000 clones, of which 88% were seen once. The top ten constitute approximately 3.4% of the sample.

For CDR1 and CDR2, the germline V gene lists SGHTA and FQGNSA. The CDR3 runs 17 residues from the cysteine to the phenylalanine. The entry retains the CDR3 DNA only, 51 bases that are in frame from base 1. Trimming takes 5 bases off V and 0 bases off J; junction bases not matched to a gene: 8. This sequence uses TRBV7-2 and TRBJ2-7; 12 bases in the middle match TRBD2. The starting material was peripheral blood, obtained 28 days after the second AZD1222 dose. This TCR derives from an adult who received the AZD1222 COVID-19 vaccine. The CDR3: CASSQGLAGVVSYEQYF. The DNA reads as follows: TGTGCCAGCAGCCAGGGACTAGCGGGCGTCGTCTCCTACGAGCAGTACTTC.